The 27 T cell receptor beta chains listed next were all sequenced from one sample in a study of cytomegalovirus exposure and HLA in healthy donors. The repertoire was sequenced with immunoSEQ multiplex PCR; TCRdb's copy has only in-frame clones and lacks some. The sample includes some 250,000 clones, 80% to 95% of them seen just once. Sequencing was carried out using PBMCs. The receptors originated from a woman younger than 45 in good health and CMV-seronegative.

The V and J genes are TRBV25-1 and TRBJ1-2, with D hard to call. Trimming removed 4 bases from V and 4 bases from J, with 4 bases in between. In germline, CDR1 is MGHDK, CDR2 SYGVNS. The CDR3 sequence is 11 residues long. CDR3 nucleotide sequence: TGTGCCAGCAGTGGATTCTATGGCTACACCTTC. Protein: CASSGFYGYTF.

This rearrangement joins TRBV19 to TRBJ2-5; tentatively, D is TRBD1 or TRBD2 (5 bases each). V dropped 6 bases and J dropped 5 bases, with 22 bases sitting between them. Looked up from germline, CDR1 is LNHDA and CDR2 is SQIVND (reference sequence). This CDR3 is 16 amino acids long. The CDR3 bases are TGTGCCAGTAGCTTCGGTATGGGTGGGACCTGGGAGACCCAGTACTTC. This encodes CASSFGMGGTWETQYF.

This clone was recorded only once. The chain employs TRBV5-4 and TRBJ2-5; possible D gene TRBD2, 6 bases. Trimming removed 4 bases at V and 4 bases at J, with 14 bases between. Germline lookup yields CDR1 SGHNT and CDR2 YYREEE (reference sequence). The CDR3 contains 14 residues. This CDR3 is CASSPRRGRETQYF. The DNA of the CDR3 is TGTGCCAGCAGCCCCCGGAGGGGTCGAGAGACCCAGTACTTC.

This chain joins TRBV15 and TRBJ2-7, with TRBD2 matching over 11 bases. V dropped 0 bases and J dropped 4; count of bases not matched to a gene: 14. The CDR3 consists of 19 residues. Germline loops: CDR1 LNHNV, CDR2 YYDKDF (reference sequence). In DNA, the CDR3 is TGTGCCACCAGCAGAGATGGGCCGCTAGCGGGAGGAATCCCTTACGAGCAGTACTTC. Translation: CATSRDGPLAGGIPYEQYF. Drawing the rest from reference TRBV15 and TRBJ2-7, the complete variable domain is DAMVIQNPRYQVTQFGKPVTLSCSQTLNHNVMYWYQQKSSQAPKLLFHYYDKDFNNEADTPDNFQSRRPNTSFCFLDIRSPGLGDTAMYLCATSRDGPLAGGIPYEQYFGPGTRLTVT.

This clone was seen a handful of times. The chain has TRBV5-1 and TRBJ2-1, with D perhaps matching TRBD1 or TRBD2 (6 bases each). This CDR3 is 15 amino acids long. Trimming pared 0 bases from V and 5 bases from J, leaving 12 bases between. CDR1 is SGHRS, CDR2 YFSETQ, per germline. The CDR3 region is CASSLEGGKHNEQFF. The DNA of the CDR3 is TGCGCCAGCAGCTTGGAGGGGGGAAAGCACAATGAGCAGTTCTTC. Together with reference TRBV5-1 and TRBJ2-1, the CDR3 gives the full variable domain: KAGVTQTPRYLIKTRGQQVTLSCSPISGHRSVSWYQQTPGQGLQFLFEYFSETQRNKGNFPGRFSGRQFSNSRSEMNVSTLELGDSALYLCASSLEGGKHNEQFFGPGTRLTVL.

The chain carries TRBV27 and TRBJ1-1, with D uncertain. V was cut by 1 base and J by 3 bases, with 9 bases left in between. CDR1 MNHEY and CDR2 SMNVEV come from the germline V gene (reference sequence). The CDR3 has 14 amino acids. CDR3 sequence: CASSLWGGDTEAFF. The CDR3 DNA follows: TGTGCCAGCAGTTTATGGGGAGGTGACACTGAAGCTTTCTTT.

The chain has TRBV4-2 and TRBJ2-3; possible D gene TRBD2, 6 bases. Germline CDR1 and CDR2: LGHNA and YNFKEQ. V was clipped by 4 bases and J by 0 bases, with 14 bases between them. The CDR3 has 16 residues. The CDR3 DNA reads TGTGCCAGCAGCCTTAAAGGGACTCCTAGCACAGATACGCAGTATTTT. The encoded protein is CASSLKGTPSTDTQYF.

This clone has just one count. V usage is TRBV11-1 and J usage is TRBJ2-1; D is undetermined. CDR1 and CDR2 (germline): SGHAT, FQDESV (reference sequence). The CDR3 extends over 12 amino acids. V lost 4 bases to trimming and J lost 9 bases, with 10 bases between them. The CDR3 region has the DNA TGTGCCAGCAGCTATTTAATGAGTGAGCAGTTCTTC. This codes for CASSYLMSEQFF. The whole variable domain, filled in from reference TRBV11-1 and TRBJ2-1, reads EAEVAQSPRYKITEKSQAVAFWCDPISGHATLYWYRQILGQGPELLVQFQDESVVDDSQLPKDRFSAERLKGVDSTLKIQPAELGDSAMYLCASSYLMSEQFFGPGTRLTVL.

CDR3 residues: CSVNTRDRGSEAFF. The CDR3 coding sequence is TGCAGCGTCAATACCAGGGACAGGGGATCTGAAGCTTTCTTT. This chain uses TRBV29-1 with TRBJ1-1, with 10 positions matching TRBD1. The CDR3 totals 14 residues. In germline, CDR1 is SQVTM, CDR2 ANQGSEA. V gave up 6 bases and J gave up 6 bases; unmatched junction bases: 10. Supplemented by reference TRBV29-1 and TRBJ1-1, the full variable domain reads SAVISQKPSRDICQRGTSLTIQCQVDSQVTMMFWYRQQPGQSLTLIATANQGSEATYESGFVIDKFPISRPNLTFSTLTVSNMSPEDSSIYLCSVNTRDRGSEAFFGQGTRLTVV.

The chain uses TRBV10-1 and TRBJ2-7; D not resolved. The CDR3 consists of 12 residues. Germline-derived CDR1 and CDR2 are WNHNN and SYGVQD (reference sequence). V was trimmed by 6 bases and J by 2 bases, leaving 8 bases between them. CDR3 nucleotide sequence: TGCGCCAGCAGGGCGACACCCTACGAGCAGTACTTC. Protein product: CASRATPYEQYF.

J is TRBJ2-3 and V is TRBV30, with D unresolved. Trimming pared 4 bases from V and 0 bases from J, leaving 8 bases between. The CDR3 runs 13 residues. Germline CDR1 is GTSNPN and CDR2 is SVGIG (reference sequence). The CDR3 here is CAWIGSSTDTQYF. In DNA, the CDR3 is TGTGCCTGGATTGGTAGTAGCACAGATACGCAGTATTTT.

The chain links TRBV6-6 to TRBJ2-1; tentatively, D is TRBD1 (6 bases). The V gene's germline CDR1 is MNHNY and CDR2 SVGAGI (reference sequence). Deletions cut 0 bases from V and 9 bases from J, with 9 bases between. There are 13 residues in the CDR3. The CDR3 protein is CASSYSTGSEQFF. Written as DNA, the CDR3 is TGTGCCAGCAGTTACTCTACAGGGAGTGAGCAGTTCTTC.

The chain uses TRBV27 and TRBJ2-1, with 12 bases fitting TRBD2. The CDR3 has 17 amino acids. Looked up from germline, CDR1 is MNHEY and CDR2 is SMNVEV (reference sequence). V was pared by 2 bases and J by 5 bases, with 7 bases of the junction left unmatched. CDR3 sequence (DNA): TGTGCCAGCAGTTTAAACCCGGGACTAGCGGGTAACAATGAGCAGTTCTTC. As protein: CASSLNPGLAGNNEQFF.

V and J are TRBV25-1 and TRBJ2-3, with D possibly called TRBD1 or TRBD2 (5 bases each). The V end lost 6 bases, the J end lost 0 bases, and 10 bases lay between the germline ends. CDR1 MGHDK and CDR2 SYGVNS come from the germline V gene. The CDR3 loop spans 14 amino acids. CDR3 sequence (DNA): TGTGCCAGCAGACAGGAGGATAGCACAGATACGCAGTATTTT. This sequence encodes CASRQEDSTDTQYF.

This chain uses TRBV7-3 with TRBJ1-1; D is uncertain. The CDR3 loop spans 13 amino acids. Germline loops: CDR1 SGHTA, CDR2 FQGTGA. Trimming stripped 5 bases from V and 9 bases from J, with 16 bases between. In nucleotides, the CDR3 is TGTGCCAGCAGCCTTACCTCTACCCTGCAAGCTTTCTTT. It yields the protein CASSLTSTLQAFF.

The V gene is TRBV27, the J gene TRBJ1-4; D is unresolved. The CDR3 has 15 amino acids. The germline V gene has CDR1 MNHEY and CDR2 SMNVEV (reference sequence). The germline V and J ends were trimmed by 4 bases and 8 bases, with 17 bases remaining between them. The CDR3 sequence: CASSSYPGLEEKLFF. The CDR3 region has the DNA TGTGCCAGCAGTTCCTACCCAGGTTTGGAGGAAAAACTGTTTTTT. The full variable domain, with the rest looked up from reference TRBV27 and TRBJ1-4, is EAQVTQNPRYLITVTGKKLTVTCSQNMNHEYMSWYRQDPGLGLRQIYYSMNVEVTDKGDVPEGYKVSRKEKRNFPLILESPSPNQTSLYFCASSSYPGLEEKLFFGSGTQLSVL.

This clone was observed a handful of times. The rearrangement uses TRBV5-1 and TRBJ1-5; 9 bases agree with TRBD1. Germline V lookup: CDR1 SGHRS, CDR2 YFSETQ. CDR3 length: 15 residues. The V and J ends lost 3 bases and 0 bases, in that order; junction bases with no gene match: 1. The CDR3 sequence is CASSWTGDSNQPQHF. The CDR3 nucleotides read TGCGCCAGCAGCTGGACAGGGGATAGCAATCAGCCCCAGCATTTT.

Notes on this clone: The identical CDR3 is also encoded by other nucleotide sequences in the sample. The rearrangement uses TRBV27 and TRBJ1-1, with no clear D. CDR1 and CDR2 (germline): MNHEY, SMNVEV (reference sequence). V was trimmed by 5 bases and J by 4 bases, leaving 5 bases between them. The CDR3 is 11 amino acids. The DNA of the CDR3 is TGTGCCAGCAGTCTGGGCACTGAAGCTTTCTTT. Encoded protein: CASSLGTEAFF.

The chain recombines TRBV7-3 with TRBJ2-5; no clear D gene. Germline V gene data show CDR1 as SGHTA and CDR2 as FQGTGA. The CDR3 spans 13 residues. V was clipped by 1 base and J by 5 bases, with 8 bases between them. CDR3: CASSLRPRETQYF. CDR3 DNA: TGTGCCAGCAGCTTAAGGCCTAGGGAGACCCAGTACTTC.

J is TRBJ1-1 and V is TRBV30; D ambiguous. The length of the CDR3 is 14 residues. Trimming pared 2 bases from V and 1 base from J, leaving 11 bases between. Germline V lookup: CDR1 GTSNPN, CDR2 SVGIG (reference sequence). Written as DNA, the CDR3 is TGTGCCTGGAGTAAGAGGGCGGGGAACACTGAAGCTTTCTTT. It specifies CAWSKRAGNTEAFF.

The chain is built from TRBV6-4 and TRBJ2-7; TRBD1 agrees at 9 bases. Per germline, CDR1 MRHNA and CDR2 SNTAGT. V was pared by 10 bases and J by 3 bases, with 4 bases of the junction left unmatched. This CDR3 is 12 amino acids long. This CDR3 is CATQTGGYEQYF. The CDR3 bases are TGTGCCACCCAGACAGGGGGCTACGAGCAGTACTTC.

The rearrangement uses TRBV27 and TRBJ1-5; 8 bases agree with TRBD1. Trimming cost V 0 bases and J 0 bases; bases outside gene matches: 7. The CDR3 covers 18 residues. Germline V gene data show CDR1 as MNHEY and CDR2 as SMNVEV (reference sequence). CDR3 sequence reads: CASSLSDREWYSNQPQHF. The CDR3, as DNA: TGTGCCAGCAGTTTATCGGACAGGGAATGGTATAGCAATCAGCCCCAGCATTTT.

The sample holds one count of this clone. This chain links TRBV29-1 with TRBJ2-7, with 13 nucleotides matching TRBD2. J was trimmed by 3 bases and V by 0 bases; bases with no gene match: 2. The CDR3 length is 15 residues. CDR1 SQVTM and CDR2 ANQGSEA come from the germline V gene. CDR3 in amino acids: CSVEEGTSGIYEQYF. CDR3 DNA: TGCAGCGTTGAAGAGGGGACTAGCGGGATCTACGAGCAGTACTTC.

The chain combines TRBV7-2 with TRBJ2-5; the D is unclear. CDR1 and CDR2 from the germline V gene are SGHTA and FQGNSA. This CDR3 region has 11 residues. V gave up 5 bases and J gave up 2 bases, with 3 bases separating them. In nucleotides, the CDR3 is TGTGCCAGCAGCCGTCAAGAGACCCAGTACTTC. As protein: CASSRQETQYF.

V is TRBV29-1 and J is TRBJ2-1; D is possibly TRBD2 (6 bases). Trimming shortened V by 4 bases and J by 3 bases, and 13 bases separated the two germline ends. The CDR3 totals 14 residues. CDR1 is SQVTM, CDR2 ANQGSEA, per germline. CDR3 protein: CSVVGTLGYNEQFF. CDR3 bases: TGCAGCGTTGTTGGGACTCTGGGCTACAATGAGCAGTTCTTC.

The V gene is TRBV27, the J gene TRBJ1-1, with D tentatively TRBD1 (6 bases). CDR1 MNHEY and CDR2 SMNVEV come from the germline V gene (reference sequence). V shed 7 bases and J shed 3 bases, with 18 bases lying between them. There are 15 residues in the CDR3. DNA for the CDR3: TGTGCCAGCACGCCCACCAGGGGAAGCCACACTGAAGCTTTCTTT. This gives the protein CASTPTRGSHTEAFF.

The V and J genes are TRBV29-1 and TRBJ2-1, with TRBD2 matching 7 bases. The V and J ends lost 7 bases and 2 bases, in that order; junction bases with no gene match: 5. The length of the CDR3 is 13 residues. Germline lookup yields CDR1 SQVTM and CDR2 ANQGSEA. CDR3 residues: CSGAGKPYNEQFF. In nucleotides, the CDR3 is TGCAGCGGAGCGGGAAAACCCTACAATGAGCAGTTCTTC.